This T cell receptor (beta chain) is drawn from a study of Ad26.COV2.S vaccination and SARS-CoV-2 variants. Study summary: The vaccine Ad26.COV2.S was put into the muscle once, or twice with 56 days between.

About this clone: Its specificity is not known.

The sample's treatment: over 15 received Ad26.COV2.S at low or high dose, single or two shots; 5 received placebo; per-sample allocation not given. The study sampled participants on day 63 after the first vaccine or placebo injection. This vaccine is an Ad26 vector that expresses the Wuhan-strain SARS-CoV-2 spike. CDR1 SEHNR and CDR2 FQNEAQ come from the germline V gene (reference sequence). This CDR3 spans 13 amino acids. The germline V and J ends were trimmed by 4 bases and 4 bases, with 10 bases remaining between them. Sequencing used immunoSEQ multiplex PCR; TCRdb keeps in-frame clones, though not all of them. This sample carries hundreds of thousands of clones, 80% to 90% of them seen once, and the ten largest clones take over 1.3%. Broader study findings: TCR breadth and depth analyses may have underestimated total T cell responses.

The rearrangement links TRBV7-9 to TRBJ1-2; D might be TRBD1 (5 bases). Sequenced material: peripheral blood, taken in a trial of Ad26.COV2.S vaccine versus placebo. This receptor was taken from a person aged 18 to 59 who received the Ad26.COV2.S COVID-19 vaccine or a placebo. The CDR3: CASSSGQPYGYTF. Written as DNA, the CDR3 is TGTGCCAGCAGCTCAGGGCAGCCCTATGGCTACACCTTC.